These 29 T cell receptor beta chains came from one sample sequenced in a study of shared clonotypes between healthy human individuals. TCRdb's copy holds only in-frame clones and misses some; the assay was immunoSEQ multiplex PCR. The table includes roughly 720,000 clones, about nine tenths detected once. Sequencing was carried out using memory CD8+ T cells from PBMCs. As to subset: CD45RO+ cells pooled with CCR7-negative TemRA cells. All receptors come from a man between 18 and 35 years old in good health. Some clones in this sample may be carry-over from other donors' samples.

V usage is TRBV30 and J usage is TRBJ2-5; D is unresolved. This CDR3 region has 10 residues. From germline, CDR1 is GTSNPN and CDR2 SVGIG (reference sequence). V lost 5 bases to trimming and J lost 9 bases, with 10 bases between them. CDR3 sequence: CAWGSRPQYF. The CDR3 nucleotides read TGTGCCTGGGGCTCCCGTCCCCAGTACTTC.

Concerning this clone itself: Additional DNA sequences in this sample encode the identical CDR3. This chain links TRBV14 with TRBJ2-7; D perhaps matches TRBD2 (6 bases). The germline V gene has CDR1 SGHDN and CDR2 FVKESK. Deletions cut 4 bases from V and 1 base from J, with 11 bases between. The CDR3 is 14 amino acids. CDR3 in DNA: TGTGCCAGCAGCCCGGGCGGAGGGTCCTACGAGCAGTACTTC. Translating gives CASSPGGGSYEQYF.

The chain employs TRBV7-9 and TRBJ1-4; 12 bases are a match to TRBD1. J was trimmed by 6 bases and V by 4 bases; bases with no gene match: 6. This CDR3 is 16 amino acids long. Germline V gene data show CDR1 as SEHNR and CDR2 as FQNEAQ (reference sequence). The CDR3 here is CASSSGTGGAYEKLFF. The CDR3 DNA reads as TGTGCCAGCAGCTCCGGGACAGGGGGCGCTTATGAAAAACTGTTTTTT.

The chain carries TRBV27 and TRBJ2-2; 8 bases are a match to TRBD1. This CDR3 contains 15 residues. V lost 6 bases and J lost 1; bases outside the gene matches: 4. Germline-derived CDR1 and CDR2 are MNHEY and SMNVEV (reference sequence). The CDR3 sequence: CASSLGQGNTGELFF. DNA of the CDR3: TGTGCCAGCAGCCTCGGACAGGGGAACACCGGGGAGCTGTTTTTT.

The chain couples TRBV28 to TRBJ1-1, with 7 bases that match TRBD1. Germline values: CDR1 MDHEN, CDR2 SYDVKM. Unmatched junction bases numbered 6, after V lost 3 bases and J lost 5 bases. There are 14 residues in the CDR3. CDR3 in DNA: TGTGCCAGCAGTTTGACAGGGCGGCGAACTGAAGCTTTCTTT. Protein: CASSLTGRRTEAFF.

The chain couples TRBV28 to TRBJ2-7, with D maybe TRBD2 (6 bases). This CDR3 region has 16 residues. From germline, CDR1 is MDHEN and CDR2 SYDVKM. V was pared by 1 base and J by 1 base, with 14 bases between. DNA for the CDR3: TGTGCCAGCAGTTTATTCATTAGCGGTCCTTCCTACGAGCAGTACTTC. Translated, it gives CASSLFISGPSYEQYF.

The rearrangement uses TRBV7-3 and TRBJ2-1, with 9 bases identical to TRBD2. CDR3 length: 16 residues. Germline loops: CDR1 SGHTA, CDR2 FQGTGA. The trim removed 6 bases at V and 4 bases at J, leaving 10 bases unmatched. The CDR3 DNA sequence: TGTGCCAGCAGGGTCATACTAGCGGGTATTTACAATGAGCAGTTCTTC. Amino acids: CASRVILAGIYNEQFF.

This chain joins TRBV2 and TRBJ1-1, with D possibly being TRBD1 (5 bases). The germline V and J ends were trimmed by 1 base and 6 bases, with 12 bases remaining between them. This CDR3 has 14 amino acids. The germline CDR1 and CDR2 sequences are SNHLY and FYNNEI. The CDR3, as DNA: TGTGCCAGCAGTGAAGGGGCCAGAGGGGCTGAAGCTTTCTTT. Translation: CASSEGARGAEAFF. Full variable domain (missing parts from reference TRBV2 and TRBJ1-1): EPEVTQTPSHQVTQMGQEVILRCVPISNHLYFYWYRQILGQKVEFLVSFYNNEISEKSEIFDDQFSVERPDGSNFTLKIRSTKLEDSAMYFCASSEGARGAEAFFGQGTRLTVV.

V usage is TRBV28 and J usage is TRBJ1-2; no clear D gene. The germline CDR1 and CDR2 sequences are MDHEN and SYDVKM. Trimming pared 5 bases from V and 5 bases from J, leaving 18 bases between. CDR3 size: 15 residues. DNA for the CDR3: TGTGCCAGCAGTGATCCTACCCCCGGCGAATATGGCTACACCTTC. Its translation is CASSDPTPGEYGYTF.

The chain uses TRBV25-1 and TRBJ1-2, with D perhaps matching TRBD1 (5 bases). The V gene lost 0 bases and the J gene lost 1 base, with 15 bases spanning the gap. CDR1 and CDR2 from the germline V gene are MGHDK and SYGVNS. The CDR3 contains 17 residues. DNA for the CDR3: TGTGCCAGCAGTGAATATTTCACTCAGGACATTAACTATGGCTACACCTTC. Amino acid sequence: CASSEYFTQDINYGYTF.

This clone appeared many times. The rearrangement links TRBV2 to TRBJ2-1; D not resolved. CDR1 SNHLY and CDR2 FYNNEI come from the germline V gene. Trimming took 6 bases from V and 2 from J, leaving 17 bases between them. The length of the CDR3 is 16 residues. CDR3 sequence reads: CASSDTVGRTYNEQFF. The CDR3 coding sequence is TGTGCCAGCAGCGATACTGTAGGCAGGACCTACAATGAGCAGTTCTTC. The full variable domain, rest sourced from reference TRBV2 and TRBJ2-1, is EPEVTQTPSHQVTQMGQEVILRCVPISNHLYFYWYRQILGQKVEFLVSFYNNEISEKSEIFDDQFSVERPDGSNFTLKIRSTKLEDSAMYFCASSDTVGRTYNEQFFGPGTRLTVL.

The V call is TRBV27, the J call TRBJ2-1, with TRBD2 matching 9 bases. Germline V gene lookup returns CDR1 MNHEY and CDR2 SMNVEV (reference sequence). V shed 2 bases, J shed 0 bases, and the junction held 5 bases outside the gene matches. This CDR3 has 17 residues. The CDR3 DNA reads as TGTGCCAGCAGTTTAAGATTTAGCGGGAGCTCCTACAATGAGCAGTTCTTC. This gives the protein CASSLRFSGSSYNEQFF.

J is TRBJ2-1 and V is TRBV19; no reliable D call. V gave up 3 bases and J gave up 10 bases, with 22 bases separating them. The CDR3 has 16 residues. CDR1 LNHDA and CDR2 SQIVND come from the germline V gene (reference sequence). CDR3 sequence: CASSIVRPLPGREQFF. CDR3 DNA: TGTGCCAGTAGTATCGTACGGCCACTCCCCGGTAGGGAGCAGTTCTTC.

This chain connects TRBV6-5 to TRBJ2-3; TRBD1 or TRBD2 may be the D gene (5 bases each). Trimming took 0 bases from V and 1 from J, leaving 11 bases between them. The germline V gene encodes CDR1 MNHEY and CDR2 SVGAGI. The CDR3 consists of 16 residues. The DNA for the CDR3 is TGTGCCAGCAGTTACTCGATGAGGGGTGGCACAGATACGCAGTATTTT. As protein: CASSYSMRGGTDTQYF.

The V and J genes are TRBV7-8 and TRBJ2-3; 8 nucleotides match TRBD2. The J segment lost 6 bases and the V segment lost 8 bases, leaving 16 bases of the junction unmatched. CDR1 and CDR2 (germline): SGHVS, FQNEAQ. This CDR3 is built from 16 residues. CDR3 residues: CASGKRSGGPLDTQYF. In DNA form, the CDR3 reads TGTGCCAGCGGAAAAAGGAGCGGGGGACCCCTTGATACGCAGTATTTT.

The chain carries TRBV11-2 and TRBJ1-2; D remains ambiguous. V was pared by 3 bases and J by 2 bases, with 4 bases between. The germline CDR1 and CDR2 sequences are SGHAT and FQNNGV. The CDR3 is 12 residues long. This CDR3 is CASSFRNYGYTF. The CDR3 nucleotides are TGTGCCAGCAGCTTCCGCAACTATGGCTACACCTTC.

The rearrangement uses TRBV9 and TRBJ2-3; D is unclear. The CDR3 is made up of 14 amino acids. The ends were cut back, 0 bases at V and 4 bases at J, with 9 bases in the middle. From germline, CDR1 is SGDLS and CDR2 YYNGEE. CDR3 in amino acids: CASSVVLDSDTQYF. The CDR3 nucleotides are TGTGCCAGCAGCGTAGTTCTAGACTCAGATACGCAGTATTTT.

V usage is TRBV2 and J usage is TRBJ1-5; D unresolved. Germline V gene lookup returns CDR1 SNHLY and CDR2 FYNNEI. The CDR3 runs 15 residues. The V end lost 0 bases, the J end lost 3 bases, and 9 bases lay between the germline ends. The CDR3 DNA reads as TGTGCCAGCAGTGAAGCATGGGGAAACAATCAGCCCCAGCATTTT. This translates into CASSEAWGNNQPQHF.

The V and J genes are TRBV5-4 and TRBJ2-1; 8 bases agree with TRBD2. V was clipped by 0 bases and J by 2 bases; unmatched bases: 13. The CDR3 contains 19 residues. Germline V gene sequence: CDR1 SGHNT, CDR2 YYREEE (reference sequence). CDR3 region: CASSLAGYVAREAYNEQFF. CDR3 DNA: TGTGCCAGCAGCTTGGCAGGGTATGTCGCGCGGGAGGCCTACAATGAGCAGTTCTTC.

CDR3 sequence: CASSLDFSGRFYEQYF. CDR3 DNA: TGTGCCAGCAGCTTAGATTTCAGCGGGAGATTCTACGAGCAGTACTTC. This chain joins TRBV7-9 and TRBJ2-7, with 8 bases aligning to TRBD2. The ends lost 1 base at V and 3 bases at J; junction bases unmatched: 8. The CDR3 spans 16 residues. CDR1 is SEHNR and CDR2 is FQNEAQ in the germline V gene (reference sequence).

This sequence joins TRBV28 and TRBJ2-1, with D tentatively TRBD2 (5 bases). Trimming stripped 5 bases from V and 2 bases from J, with 13 bases between. Germline CDR1 is MDHEN and CDR2 is SYDVKM. This CDR3 region has 15 residues. In nucleotides, the CDR3 is TGTGCCAGCAGTCCAATCAGCGGAGCCTACAATGAGCAGTTCTTC. Residues: CASSPISGAYNEQFF.

This clone was counted once. The chain carries TRBV6-1 and TRBJ2-7; 11 positions match TRBD2. The germline V gene has CDR1 MNHNS and CDR2 SASEGT. CDR3 length: 16 amino acids. V dropped 2 bases and J dropped 3; count of bases not matched to a gene: 6. The CDR3 region has the DNA TGTGCCAGCAGTGAATACGGACTAGCGGGCAGCTACGAGCAGTACTTC. This codes for CASSEYGLAGSYEQYF.

The chain combines TRBV9 with TRBJ2-1; D perhaps matches TRBD2 (5 bases). The germline V gene has CDR1 SGDLS and CDR2 YYNGEE. The CDR3 extends over 13 amino acids. V gave up 3 bases and J gave up 3 bases, with 7 bases separating them. CDR3 loop: CASSGRDYNEQFF. The CDR3 nucleotides are TGTGCCAGCAGCGGACGGGACTACAATGAGCAGTTCTTC.

This clone appeared a few times. The genes are TRBV28 and TRBJ2-3; 9 nucleotides agree with TRBD1. Germline V CDR1 and CDR2: MDHEN, SYDVKM. V shed 6 bases, J shed 1 base, and the junction held 8 bases outside the gene matches. CDR3 length: 16 amino acids. CDR3 residues: CASSLTGGSGTDTQYF. CDR3 in DNA: TGTGCCAGCAGCCTTACAGGGGGCAGTGGCACAGATACGCAGTATTTT.

The gene calls are TRBV27 and TRBJ2-1; 8 nucleotides match TRBD1. Germline lookup yields CDR1 MNHEY and CDR2 SMNVEV (reference sequence). The CDR3 consists of 8 residues. The CDR3, as DNA: TGTTCCGGGACAGGAGAGTTCTTC. Protein product: CSGTGEFF.

The genes are TRBV5-8 and TRBJ2-7, with no clear D. This CDR3 region has 11 residues. Germline CDR1 SGHTS, CDR2 YDEGEE. Trimming removed 4 bases at V and 3 bases at J, with 5 bases between. The CDR3 sequence is CASSIYYEQYF. The CDR3 bases are TGTGCCAGCAGCATCTACTACGAGCAGTACTTC.

The chain employs TRBV9 and TRBJ2-1; a possible D gene is TRBD2 (6 bases). The CDR3 extends over 15 amino acids. Germline V gene lookup returns CDR1 SGDLS and CDR2 YYNGEE. Trimming stripped 1 base from V and 5 bases from J, with 13 bases between. DNA for the CDR3: TGTGCCAGCAGCGTATGGGAGGTAATTGACAATGAGCAGTTCTTC. Protein product: CASSVWEVIDNEQFF.

The chain has TRBV6-5 and TRBJ2-7, with D perhaps matching TRBD1 or TRBD2 (5 bases each). With 3 bases removed from V and 10 bases from J, the gap between germline ends came to 10 bases. The CDR3 sequence is 11 residues long. Germline V gene sequence: CDR1 MNHEY, CDR2 SVGAGI. CDR3 amino acids: CASSYGRGQYF. For the CDR3, the DNA is TGTGCCAGCAGTTATGGACGGGGCCAGTACTTC.

The chain couples TRBV19 to TRBJ2-7; 16 nucleotides agree with TRBD2. The V gene end was trimmed by 5 bases and the J gene end by 2 bases; junction bases not matched to a gene: 9. The CDR3 is made up of 18 amino acids. Germline V gene sequence: CDR1 LNHDA, CDR2 SQIVND (reference sequence). CDR3 in DNA: TGTGCCAGTAGTTCTACCGGGACTAGCGGGAGGGGGGCCTACGAGCAGTACTTC. Encoded protein: CASSSTGTSGRGAYEQYF.